The clone carrying this T cell receptor (beta chain) is a singleton in its sample. Its target is unknown. This sample's time point: newly diagnosed, previously untreated cHL patient sample. The CD4+ T cells used were purified from thawed PBMCs through magnetic negative selection. What served as comparison were PBMCs in newly diagnosed, untreated classical Hodgkin lymphoma. The sample originates from a study of PD-1 blockade in classical Hodgkin lymphoma. Study observations and caveats: The authors have not defined what causes the repertoire differences, possibly disease activity or prior therapy. Before treatment, TCR diversity in newly diagnosed patients was reportedly lower than in healthy donors.

From germline, CDR1 is MNHEY and CDR2 SVGAGI. Trimming cost V 5 bases and J 2 bases; bases outside gene matches: 2. The CDR3 runs to 14 residues. Only in-frame clones appear in the TCRdb table, and some are missing; sequencing was by immunoSEQ multiplex PCR. The table records 22,000 or so clones, about 91% of them present only once. The TCR originated in a human donor with classical Hodgkin lymphoma. The material sequenced was CD4+ T cells from blood. This chain uses TRBV6-5 with TRBJ2-7; TRBD2 matches 11 bases. DNA for the CDR3: TGTGCCAGCAGTACGACTAGCGGGACCTACGAGCAGTACTTC. It yields the protein CASSTTSGTYEQYF.